The rows below give T cell receptor beta chains drawn from one sample of a study of cytomegalovirus exposure and HLA in healthy donors. Profiling relied on immunoSEQ multiplex PCR, and the TCRdb table lists in-frame clones only, not all of them. Among about 160,000 clones listed, about three quarters were seen once. Source material: PBMCs. These receptors were obtained from a woman in her thirties in good health and CMV-seronegative. Both conserved end residues are part of each CDR3. D genes are given only for firm matches. Only part of the rows carry a size: once, few, many, or a class if the clone is expanded.

j_gene: TRBJ1-2
len: 11
d_gene: -
v_gene: TRBV20-1
abundance: -
CDR3aa: CSARERGGYTF
CDR3nt: TGCAGTGCTAGAGAGAGAGGTGGCTACACCTTC

j_gene: TRBJ2-7
len: 14
d_gene: -
v_gene: TRBV30
abundance: -
CDR3aa: CAWSGISATYEQYF
CDR3nt: TGTGCCTGGAGTGGGATAAGCGCTACCTACGAGCAGTACTTC

j_gene: TRBJ1-6
len: 11
d_gene: -
v_gene: TRBV7-9
abundance: -
CDR3aa: CASKGDVALHF
CDR3nt: TGTGCCAGCAAGGGCGACGTAGCGCTCCACTTT

j_gene: TRBJ2-1
len: 12
d_gene: -
v_gene: TRBV7-9
abundance: -
CDR3aa: CASSLGRHEQFF
CDR3nt: TGTGCCAGCAGCTTAGGGCGGCATGAGCAGTTCTTC

j_gene: TRBJ2-2
len: 18
d_gene: TRBD2
v_gene: TRBV5-4
abundance: -
CDR3aa: CASSSGLAGGQNTGELFF
CDR3nt: TGTGCCAGCAGCTCCGGACTAGCGGGGGGGCAGAACACCGGGGAGCTGTTTTTT

j_gene: TRBJ2-7
len: 14
d_gene: TRBD1
v_gene: TRBV7-9
abundance: -
CDR3aa: CASSLGTGSVEQYF
CDR3nt: TGTGCCAGCAGCTTAGGGACAGGGAGTGTGGAGCAGTACTTC

j_gene: TRBJ2-1
len: 13
d_gene: -
v_gene: TRBV6-1
abundance: few
CDR3aa: CASKPQVKYEQFF
CDR3nt: TGTGCCAGCAAGCCACAGGTGAAGTATGAGCAGTTCTTC

j_gene: TRBJ2-5
len: 13
d_gene: -
v_gene: TRBV30
abundance: -
CDR3aa: CAWSGPPGETQYF
CDR3nt: TGTGCCTGGAGTGGCCCCCCGGGGGAGACCCAGTACTTC

j_gene: TRBJ2-2
len: 16
d_gene: -
v_gene: TRBV5-1
abundance: once
CDR3aa: CASSLADFLNTGELFF
CDR3nt: TGCGCCAGCAGCTTGGCGGACTTTCTGAACACCGGGGAGCTGTTTTTT

j_gene: TRBJ1-1
len: 15
d_gene: -
v_gene: TRBV5-4
abundance: -
CDR3aa: CASSWEQALNTEAFF
CDR3nt: TGTGCCAGCAGCTGGGAACAGGCCCTGAACACTGAAGCTTTCTTT

j_gene: TRBJ2-7
len: 15
d_gene: TRBD2
v_gene: TRBV28
abundance: -
CDR3aa: CASSSGTSAFYEQYF
CDR3nt: TGTGCCAGCAGTTCAGGGACTAGCGCCTTCTACGAGCAGTACTTC

j_gene: TRBJ1-5
len: 15
d_gene: -
v_gene: TRBV5-6
abundance: -
CDR3aa: CASSLLQGSHQPQHF
CDR3nt: TGTGCCAGCAGCTTATTACAGGGATCGCATCAGCCCCAGCATTTT

j_gene: TRBJ2-7
len: 14
d_gene: -
v_gene: TRBV10-3
abundance: few
CDR3aa: CAISAGTRFYEQYF
CDR3nt: TGTGCCATCAGTGCCGGGACACGATTCTACGAGCAGTACTTC

j_gene: TRBJ1-6
len: 10
d_gene: -
v_gene: TRBV30
abundance: -
CDR3aa: CAWGPSPLHF
CDR3nt: TGTGCCTGGGGGCCCTCACCCCTCCACTTT

j_gene: TRBJ1-4
len: 15
d_gene: -
v_gene: TRBV7-2
abundance: -
CDR3aa: CASSLSDTGNEKLFF
CDR3nt: TGTGCCAGCAGCTTATCGGACACGGGTAATGAAAAACTGTTTTTT

j_gene: TRBJ1-1
len: 14
d_gene: TRBD1
v_gene: TRBV28
abundance: -
CDR3aa: CASSSIRDRAEAFF
CDR3nt: TGTGCCAGCAGTTCCATTCGGGACAGGGCCGAAGCTTTCTTT

j_gene: TRBJ1-2
len: 12
d_gene: -
v_gene: TRBV15
abundance: -
CDR3aa: CATSSGGSGYTF
CDR3nt: TGTGCCACCAGCAGTGGGGGCAGTGGCTACACCTTC

j_gene: TRBJ2-1
len: 13
d_gene: -
v_gene: TRBV6-1
abundance: -
CDR3aa: CASSATGYNEQFF
CDR3nt: TGTGCCAGCAGCGCGACAGGATACAATGAGCAGTTCTTC

j_gene: TRBJ2-7
len: 12
d_gene: -
v_gene: TRBV5-4
abundance: -
CDR3aa: CATKTVSDEQYF
CDR3nt: TGTGCCACCAAGACTGTTTCCGACGAGCAGTACTTC

j_gene: TRBJ1-1
len: 14
d_gene: -
v_gene: TRBV10-3
abundance: -
CDR3aa: CAISETAMNTEAFF
CDR3nt: TGTGCCATCAGTGAGACAGCAATGAACACTGAAGCTTTCTTT

j_gene: TRBJ2-7
len: 14
d_gene: TRBD1
v_gene: TRBV5-6
abundance: -
CDR3aa: CASSGTGVAYEQYF
CDR3nt: TGTGCCAGCAGCGGGACAGGGGTTGCCTACGAGCAGTACTTC

j_gene: TRBJ1-5
len: 14
d_gene: -
v_gene: TRBV25-1
abundance: -
CDR3aa: CASSDWSYHQPQHF
CDR3nt: TGTGCCAGCAGTGATTGGAGTTACCATCAGCCCCAGCATTTT

j_gene: TRBJ1-5
len: 17
d_gene: TRBD1
v_gene: TRBV15
abundance: -
CDR3aa: CATSSRTGTHGNQPQHF
CDR3nt: TGTGCCACCAGCTCCAGGACAGGGACTCATGGCAATCAGCCCCAGCATTTT

j_gene: TRBJ2-7
len: 13
d_gene: -
v_gene: TRBV7-8
abundance: -
CDR3aa: CASSLFRVGEQYF
CDR3nt: TGTGCCAGCAGCTTATTCAGGGTTGGCGAGCAGTACTTC

j_gene: TRBJ1-5
len: 16
d_gene: TRBD1
v_gene: TRBV4-1
abundance: -
CDR3aa: CASSQPGGQAHQPQHF
CDR3nt: TGCGCCAGCAGCCAACCCGGGGGACAGGCTCATCAGCCCCAGCATTTT

j_gene: TRBJ1-6
len: 13
d_gene: -
v_gene: TRBV6-6
abundance: -
CDR3aa: CASSYSENSPLHF
CDR3nt: TGTGCCAGCAGTTACTCGGAGAATTCACCCCTCCACTTT

j_gene: TRBJ2-3
len: 11
d_gene: -
v_gene: TRBV20-1
abundance: -
CDR3aa: CSAPYTDTQYF
CDR3nt: TGCAGTGCTCCCTACACAGATACGCAGTATTTT

j_gene: TRBJ2-1
len: 15
d_gene: TRBD1
v_gene: TRBV18
abundance: -
CDR3aa: CASSPRTGEYNEQFF
CDR3nt: TGTGCCAGCTCACCACGGACAGGGGAGTACAATGAGCAGTTCTTC

j_gene: TRBJ1-1
len: 15
d_gene: TRBD1
v_gene: TRBV7-9
abundance: once
CDR3aa: CASSRTGQGRAEAFF
CDR3nt: TGTGCCAGCAGCCGAACGGGACAGGGCAGGGCTGAAGCTTTCTTT

j_gene: TRBJ1-2
len: 14
d_gene: -
v_gene: TRBV9
abundance: once
CDR3aa: CASSVDSGNYGYTF
CDR3nt: TGTGCCAGCAGCGTAGACAGCGGCAACTATGGCTACACCTTC

j_gene: TRBJ1-3
len: 16
d_gene: TRBD1
v_gene: TRBV7-2
abundance: -
CDR3aa: CASSKLTGASGNTIYF
CDR3nt: TGTGCCAGCAGCAAACTGACAGGGGCGAGTGGAAACACCATATATTTT

j_gene: TRBJ2-7
len: 15
d_gene: -
v_gene: TRBV5-6
abundance: -
CDR3aa: CASRSPSTQGTEQYF
CDR3nt: TGTGCCAGCAGGTCCCCCTCGACACAGGGAACCGAGCAGTACTTC

j_gene: TRBJ2-5
len: 15
d_gene: TRBD1
v_gene: TRBV13
abundance: -
CDR3aa: CASSLGDRGLETQYF
CDR3nt: TGTGCCAGCAGCTTAGGGGACAGGGGGCTAGAGACCCAGTACTTC

j_gene: TRBJ2-2
len: 14
d_gene: -
v_gene: TRBV2
abundance: -
CDR3aa: CASVWDKNTGELFF
CDR3nt: TGTGCCAGCGTATGGGACAAGAACACCGGGGAGCTGTTTTTT

j_gene: TRBJ1-4
len: 18
d_gene: -
v_gene: TRBV30
abundance: -
CDR3aa: CAWSTPWGTGGTNEKLFF
CDR3nt: TGTGCCTGGAGTACCCCCTGGGGGACCGGGGGAACTAATGAAAAACTGTTTTTT

j_gene: TRBJ1-6
len: 14
d_gene: TRBD1
v_gene: TRBV5-1
abundance: -
CDR3aa: CASSLGQGASPLHF
CDR3nt: TGCGCCAGCAGCTTGGGACAGGGGGCTTCACCCCTCCACTTT

j_gene: TRBJ1-2
len: 13
d_gene: -
v_gene: TRBV14
abundance: few
CDR3aa: CASSQQTGSGYTF
CDR3nt: TGTGCCAGCAGCCAACAAACAGGTAGCGGCTACACCTTC

j_gene: TRBJ2-3
len: 16
d_gene: TRBD1
v_gene: TRBV7-6
abundance: few
CDR3aa: CASSLRGDRGRDTQYF
CDR3nt: TGTGCCAGCAGCTTAAGGGGTGACAGGGGGCGAGATACGCAGTATTTT

j_gene: TRBJ2-1
len: 15
d_gene: TRBD2
v_gene: TRBV6-5
abundance: -
CDR3aa: CASSSGTSVDNEQFF
CDR3nt: TGTGCCAGCAGTTCCGGGACTAGCGTCGACAATGAGCAGTTCTTC

j_gene: TRBJ1-2
len: 15
d_gene: -
v_gene: TRBV5-1
abundance: -
CDR3aa: CASSLGGGIDYGYTF
CDR3nt: TGCGCCAGCAGCTTGGGCGGGGGGATCGACTATGGCTACACCTTC

j_gene: TRBJ2-3
len: 13
d_gene: TRBD2
v_gene: TRBV19
abundance: -
CDR3aa: CASLGGSTDTQYF
CDR3nt: TGTGCCAGCCTGGGGGGGAGCACAGATACGCAGTATTTT

j_gene: TRBJ1-2
len: 17
d_gene: -
v_gene: TRBV11-2
abundance: few
CDR3aa: CASSLALSGQAGYGYTF
CDR3nt: TGTGCCAGCAGCTTAGCTCTCAGTGGGCAGGCGGGCTATGGCTACACCTTC

j_gene: TRBJ2-5
len: 15
d_gene: TRBD2
v_gene: TRBV18
abundance: few
CDR3aa: CASSPQAGVQETQYF
CDR3nt: TGTGCCAGCTCACCACAAGCGGGGGTCCAAGAGACCCAGTACTTC

j_gene: TRBJ1-6
len: 14
d_gene: TRBD1
v_gene: TRBV27
abundance: -
CDR3aa: CASSPTRGPSPLHF
CDR3nt: TGTGCCAGTTCCCCAACCAGGGGGCCTTCACCCCTCCACTTT

j_gene: TRBJ1-5
len: 15
d_gene: TRBD1
v_gene: TRBV6-5
abundance: -
CDR3aa: CASSWTGSSNQPQHF
CDR3nt: TGTGCCAGCAGCTGGACAGGGTCTAGCAATCAGCCCCAGCATTTT

j_gene: TRBJ1-1
len: 14
d_gene: -
v_gene: TRBV5-1
abundance: -
CDR3aa: CASSWADRNTEAFF
CDR3nt: TGCGCCAGCAGTTGGGCCGACAGAAACACTGAAGCTTTCTTT

j_gene: TRBJ1-1
len: 10
d_gene: -
v_gene: TRBV20-1
abundance: -
CDR3aa: CSAARKGAFF
CDR3nt: TGCAGTGCAGCCCGAAAGGGGGCTTTCTTT

j_gene: TRBJ2-4
len: 14
d_gene: -
v_gene: TRBV2
abundance: -
CDR3aa: CASHYPGGKNIQYF
CDR3nt: TGTGCCAGCCATTACCCCGGAGGCAAAAACATTCAGTACTTC

j_gene: TRBJ1-2
len: 15
d_gene: TRBD1
v_gene: TRBV5-6
abundance: -
CDR3aa: CASSKLTGTIDGYTF
CDR3nt: TGTGCCAGCAGCAAACTGACAGGGACCATCGACGGCTACACCTTC

j_gene: TRBJ2-2
len: 17
d_gene: TRBD1
v_gene: TRBV23-1
abundance: -
CDR3aa: CASSQSGQGAGTGELFF
CDR3nt: TGCGCCAGCAGTCAATCCGGGCAGGGGGCGGGCACCGGGGAGCTGTTTTTT

j_gene: TRBJ2-7
len: 15
d_gene: TRBD1
v_gene: TRBV6-1
abundance: -
CDR3aa: CASSEAGTGFGEQYF
CDR3nt: TGTGCCAGCAGTGAAGCCGGGACAGGGTTTGGCGAGCAGTACTTC

j_gene: TRBJ2-2
len: 14
d_gene: -
v_gene: TRBV11-2
abundance: -
CDR3aa: CASSLEWRTGELFF
CDR3nt: TGTGCCAGCAGCTTAGAATGGCGGACCGGGGAGCTGTTTTTT

j_gene: TRBJ1-1
len: 15
d_gene: -
v_gene: TRBV5-6
abundance: -
CDR3aa: CASSLLSRMNTEAFF
CDR3nt: TGTGCCAGCAGCTTACTGTCGCGTATGAACACTGAAGCTTTCTTT

j_gene: TRBJ1-1
len: 13
d_gene: TRBD1
v_gene: TRBV6-5
abundance: few
CDR3aa: CASRGTANTEAFF
CDR3nt: TGTGCCAGCAGGGGGACAGCGAACACTGAAGCTTTCTTT

j_gene: TRBJ1-1
len: 16
d_gene: TRBD1
v_gene: TRBV11-2
abundance: -
CDR3aa: CASSLGTGPMNTEAFF
CDR3nt: TGTGCCAGCAGCTTAGGGACAGGGCCCATGAACACTGAAGCTTTCTTT

j_gene: TRBJ2-3
len: 11
d_gene: -
v_gene: TRBV27
abundance: -
CDR3aa: CASARGNTQYF
CDR3nt: TGTGCCAGCGCCAGGGGAAATACGCAGTATTTT

j_gene: TRBJ1-2
len: 13
d_gene: -
v_gene: TRBV30
abundance: once
CDR3aa: CAWSVGDIRGYTF
CDR3nt: TGTGCCTGGAGTGTAGGTGACATTAGGGGCTACACCTTC

j_gene: TRBJ2-3
len: 15
d_gene: TRBD2
v_gene: TRBV5-1
abundance: -
CDR3aa: CASSARTSGTDTQYF
CDR3nt: TGCGCCAGCAGCGCTCGGACTAGCGGCACAGATACGCAGTATTTT

j_gene: TRBJ1-5
len: 17
d_gene: -
v_gene: TRBV4-1
abundance: -
CDR3aa: CASSQGGVAKGNQPQHF
CDR3nt: TGCGCCAGCAGCCAAGGGGGGGTTGCGAAGGGAAATCAGCCCCAGCATTTT

j_gene: TRBJ2-3
len: 14
d_gene: TRBD1
v_gene: TRBV2
abundance: few
CDR3aa: CASSDRGREDTQYF
CDR3nt: TGTGCCAGCAGCGACAGGGGGCGGGAGGATACGCAGTATTTT